The 24 T cell receptor beta chains presented below share a single source sample, sequenced in a study of memory CD4+ T cells and cytomegalovirus serostatus. The sort gate was single viable CD3+CD4+CD8-CD45RO+ cells for memory CD4+ T cells. TCRdb's table, derived via immunoSEQ multiplex PCR, lists solely in-frame clones and lacks some. The table records roughly 49,000 clones, just under 80% of them present only once. The sample was memory CD4+ T cells from blood. The receptors originated from an adult in good health and CMV-seronegative.

J is TRBJ2-5 and V is TRBV6-1; 7 bases line up with TRBD1. V gave up 9 bases and J gave up 2 bases; unmatched junction bases: 9. The CDR3 extends over 14 amino acids. Germline CDR1 is MNHNS and CDR2 is SASEGT. This CDR3 is CASSTGDLQETQYF. The CDR3 DNA reads TGTGCCAGTAGTACAGGGGATCTTCAAGAGACCCAGTACTTC.

A note on this clone: The same CDR3 also results from other DNA sequences found in this sample. This sequence joins TRBV5-1 and TRBJ1-2, with 7 bases lining up with TRBD1. Germline CDR1 SGHRS, CDR2 YFSETQ. V lost 4 bases to trimming and J lost 1 base; unmatched junction nucleotides: 4. The CDR3 has 14 amino acids. The CDR3 DNA follows: TGCGCCAGCAGCCCAGGGACAGTTAACTATGGCTACACCTTC. This translates into CASSPGTVNYGYTF.

The CDR3 coding sequence is TGTGCCAGCATCCCCTTTGGGGGCGGTGGGACTGAAGCTTTCTTT. Residues: CASIPFGGGGTEAFF. The chain combines TRBV7-7 with TRBJ1-1; the D gene is possibly TRBD1 (6 bases). With 7 bases removed from V and 5 bases from J, the gap between germline ends came to 20 bases. This CDR3 is 15 amino acids long. Germline CDR1 and CDR2: SSHAT and FNYEAQ (reference sequence).

The genes are TRBV13 and TRBJ2-5, with D tentatively TRBD1 or TRBD2 (5 bases each). From germline, CDR1 is PRHDT and CDR2 FYEKMQ (reference sequence). The V and J ends lost 5 bases and 9 bases respectively, with 16 bases between them. This CDR3 is built from 13 residues. The CDR3 region has the DNA TGTGCCAGCAGCCTCGGGACCCCTCGTCCCCAGTACTTC. Translated, it gives CASSLGTPRPQYF. Full variable domain (rest looked up from reference TRBV13 and TRBJ2-5): AAGVIQSPRHLIKEKRETATLKCYPIPRHDTVYWYQQGPGQDPQFLISFYEKMQSDKGSIPDRFSAQQFSDYHSELNMSSLELGDSALYFCASSLGTPRPQYFGPGTRLLVL.

The chain joins TRBV6-1 to TRBJ1-1; D unresolved. V was cut by 7 bases and J by 4 bases, with 13 bases left in between. The CDR3 has 13 residues. Germline loops: CDR1 MNHNS, CDR2 SASEGT. The CDR3 DNA reads TGTGCCAGCACCGGCCCCCTGGCCACTGAAGCTTTCTTT. It specifies CASTGPLATEAFF.

V and J are TRBV2 and TRBJ1-1, with D perhaps matching TRBD1 (5 bases). Per the germline V gene, CDR1 is SNHLY and CDR2 is FYNNEI. V dropped 6 bases and J dropped 3 bases, with 14 bases sitting between them. This CDR3 spans 14 amino acids. In nucleotides, the CDR3 is TGTGCCAGCAGCTCCCGGGGGGGGGACACTGAAGCTTTCTTT. Its translation: CASSSRGGDTEAFF.

The rearrangement uses TRBV4-3 and TRBJ2-3, with 12 nucleotides matching TRBD2. J lost 6 bases, V lost 4 bases, and 5 bases had no gene match. CDR3 length: 15 amino acids. Germline V gives CDR1 LGHNA, CDR2 YSLEER. CDR3 sequence: CASSRTSGGHDTQYF. CDR3 sequence (DNA): TGCGCCAGCAGCCGAACTAGCGGGGGGCATGATACGCAGTATTTT.

This chain links TRBV4-1 with TRBJ2-3, with TRBD2 as a possible D gene (6 bases). The ends were cut back, 0 bases at V and 2 bases at J, with 24 bases in the middle. The CDR3 spans 20 residues. Per germline, CDR1 MGHRA and CDR2 YSYEKL. The CDR3, as DNA: TGCGCCAGCAGCCAAGAGGCGCGGGGTCAAGCCGGTGGTGTCACAGATACGCAGTATTTT. As protein: CASSQEARGQAGGVTDTQYF.

The V and J genes are TRBV5-1 and TRBJ2-2; 10 positions agree with TRBD2. The junction had 2 bases not matched to a gene; V was cut back by 0 bases and J by 0 bases. The CDR3 is 17 amino acids. The V gene's germline CDR1 is SGHRS and CDR2 YFSETQ. The CDR3 here is CASSLGTSGSNTGELFF. In DNA, the CDR3 is TGCGCCAGCAGCTTGGGGACTAGCGGATCGAACACCGGGGAGCTGTTTTTT.

The CDR3 reads CASSSPFGYTF. DNA of the CDR3: TGTGCCAGCAGTTCCCCCTTCGGCTACACCTTC. The chain carries TRBV6-6 and TRBJ1-2; D is undetermined. The CDR3 is made up of 11 amino acids. Germline V gene data show CDR1 as MNHNY and CDR2 as SVGAGI (reference sequence). V was trimmed by 4 bases and J by 8 bases, leaving 8 bases between them.

This chain links TRBV2 with TRBJ2-3; TRBD2 aligns across 9 bases. The CDR3 has 14 residues. J gave up 2 bases and V 7 bases, and 4 bases lay outside the gene matches. The germline gives CDR1 SNHLY, CDR2 FYNNEI. In DNA form, the CDR3 reads TGTGCCAGCATTAGCGGGGGAGTCACAGATACGCAGTATTTT. Translated, it gives CASISGGVTDTQYF.

The chain recombines TRBV2 with TRBJ2-1, with TRBD2 matching over 15 bases. With V trimmed by 2 bases and J by 3 bases, 5 bases remained unmatched. CDR3 length: 18 residues. The germline gives CDR1 SNHLY, CDR2 FYNNEI. The CDR3 DNA sequence: TGTGCCAGCAGTGAAAGGACTAGCGGGGGGGCCTACTACAATGAGCAGTTCTTC. Amino acids: CASSERTSGGAYYNEQFF.

Regarding this clone: This sample also contains other DNA sequences that code for the same CDR3. The CDR3 DNA follows: TGTGCCAGTGCCTCTGGAAACACCATATATTTT. It codes for CASASGNTIYF. The rearrangement links TRBV19 to TRBJ1-3; D is undetermined. V gave up 8 bases and J gave up 0 bases, with 2 bases separating them. CDR1 and CDR2 (germline): LNHDA, SQIVND (reference sequence). The CDR3 runs 11 residues.

The chain couples TRBV11-2 to TRBJ2-5, with D possibly matching TRBD1 (5 bases). This CDR3 spans 15 amino acids. Germline lookup yields CDR1 SGHAT and CDR2 FQNNGV. V gave up 2 bases and J gave up 5 bases, with 15 bases separating them. CDR3 sequence (DNA): TGTGCCAGCAGCTTATCGGCAGGGATGCGCGAGACCCAGTACTTC. Residues: CASSLSAGMRETQYF. Full variable domain (outside the CDR3, taken from reference TRBV11-2 and TRBJ2-5): EAGVAQSPRYKIIEKRQSVAFWCNPISGHATLYWYQQILGQGPKLLIQFQNNGVVDDSQLPKDRFSAERLKGVDSTLKIQPAKLEDSAVYLCASSLSAGMRETQYFGPGTRLLVL.

The chain links TRBV7-2 to TRBJ1-6; D may be TRBD1 (6 bases). This CDR3 is 14 amino acids long. CDR1 is SGHTA, CDR2 FQGNSA, per germline. Trimming shortened V by 2 bases and J by 7 bases, and 9 bases separated the two germline ends. The CDR3 DNA reads TGTGCCAGCAGCTTACAACAGGGAAATTCACCCCTCCACTTT. Its protein product is CASSLQQGNSPLHF.

The V call is TRBV5-1, the J call TRBJ2-3, with TRBD1 matching over 8 bases. Unmatched junction bases numbered 8, after V lost 0 bases and J lost 2 bases. Germline V gives CDR1 SGHRS, CDR2 YFSETQ. This CDR3 region has 17 residues. CDR3 protein: CASSLGFGTGHTDTQYF. The CDR3 bases are TGCGCCAGCAGCTTGGGGTTCGGGACAGGCCACACAGATACGCAGTATTTT. The full variable domain, with the rest looked up from reference TRBV5-1 and TRBJ2-3, is KAGVTQTPRYLIKTRGQQVTLSCSPISGHRSVSWYQQTPGQGLQFLFEYFSETQRNKGNFPGRFSGRQFSNSRSEMNVSTLELGDSALYLCASSLGFGTGHTDTQYFGPGTRLTVL.

This clone appeared a few times. Other DNA sequences within the sample encode an identical CDR3. This chain joins TRBV28 and TRBJ1-2; no clear D. V was pared by 7 bases and J by 4 bases, with 7 bases between. CDR1 and CDR2 (germline): MDHEN, SYDVKM. This CDR3 comprises 11 residues. CDR3 bases: TGTGCCAGCAATAGCCGCTATGGCTACACCTTC. Translation: CASNSRYGYTF.

The chain joins TRBV7-8 to TRBJ1-1; D unclear. Germline V lookup: CDR1 SGHVS, CDR2 FQNEAQ. Trimming shortened V by 4 bases and J by 6 bases, and 15 bases separated the two germline ends. The CDR3 has 14 amino acids. In DNA form, the CDR3 reads TGTGCCAGCAGCTCTAGTGGGCCAAGTCCTGAAGCTTTCTTT. The encoded protein is CASSSSGPSPEAFF.

V usage is TRBV2 and J usage is TRBJ1-2, with D possibly matching TRBD1 (6 bases). Per germline, CDR1 SNHLY and CDR2 FYNNEI. Deletions cut 1 base from V and 8 bases from J, with 17 bases between. The CDR3 runs to 15 residues. The CDR3 region has the DNA TGTGCCAGCAGTGAAGGTCTTTCGGGGGGCTGGGGCTACACCTTC. Translating gives CASSEGLSGGWGYTF.

The V gene is TRBV6-5, the J gene TRBJ2-5; 10 nucleotides match TRBD2. The V gene's germline CDR1 is MNHEY and CDR2 SVGAGI. V lost 0 bases to trimming and J lost 2 bases; unmatched junction nucleotides: 3. CDR3 length: 16 residues. This CDR3 reads CASSYSPSGGQETQYF. The CDR3, as DNA: TGTGCCAGCAGTTACTCGCCTAGCGGGGGACAAGAGACCCAGTACTTC.

The chain carries TRBV29-1 and TRBJ2-3, with D possibly being TRBD1 (6 bases). This CDR3 is built from 14 residues. The V end lost 8 bases, the J end lost 2 bases, and 17 bases lay between the germline ends. Looked up from germline, CDR1 is SQVTM and CDR2 is ANQGSEA. The CDR3 protein is CSTRQVSDTDTQYF. The CDR3 nucleotides read TGCAGCACCCGACAGGTCAGCGACACAGATACGCAGTATTTT.

The CDR3 coding sequence is TGTGCCAGTAGGAGGGGGACAGGGGGCACGGGTCAGCCCCAGCATTTT. Amino acid sequence: CASRRGTGGTGQPQHF. This sequence joins TRBV19 and TRBJ1-5; 12 nucleotides match TRBD1. Trimming took 6 bases from V and 6 from J; bases not matched to a gene: 9. The CDR3 length is 16 residues. The V gene's germline CDR1 is LNHDA and CDR2 SQIVND (reference sequence).

This chain connects TRBV4-2 to TRBJ1-2, with TRBD1 as a possible D gene (5 bases). V lost 1 base and J lost 4, with 10 bases in between. CDR1 LGHNA and CDR2 YNFKEQ come from the germline V gene. The CDR3 consists of 14 residues. The CDR3 spells CASSQVGAVYGYTF. The DNA of the CDR3 is TGTGCCAGCAGCCAAGTAGGGGCAGTCTATGGCTACACCTTC.

This chain links TRBV15 with TRBJ1-4; D call uncertain. Between the trimmed V and J ends, which lost 5 bases and 6 bases, there was a span of 16 bases. Germline CDR1 reads LNHNV; CDR2 reads YYDKDF (reference sequence). This CDR3 is built from 15 residues. The CDR3 region has the DNA TGTGCCACCAGCGGAGGTCGGCAGAACTATGAAAAACTGTTTTTT. Protein sequence: CATSGGRQNYEKLFF.